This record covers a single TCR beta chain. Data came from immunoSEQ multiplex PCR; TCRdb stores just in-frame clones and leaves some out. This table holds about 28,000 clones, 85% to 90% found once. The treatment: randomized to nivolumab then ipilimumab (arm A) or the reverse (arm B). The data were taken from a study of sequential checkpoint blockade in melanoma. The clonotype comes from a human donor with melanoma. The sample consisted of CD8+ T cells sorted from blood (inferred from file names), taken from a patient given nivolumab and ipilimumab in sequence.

The CDR3 bases are TGTGCCAGCAGCACCCTTAGCGGGAGTGGAGATACGCAGTATTTT. Translation: CASSTLSGSGDTQYF. V and J are TRBV11-2 and TRBJ2-3, with 9 bases identical to TRBD2. Per germline, CDR1 SGHAT and CDR2 FQNNGV. This CDR3 spans 15 amino acids. With 5 bases clipped from V and 5 bases from J, the junction kept 8 bases outside the gene matches.